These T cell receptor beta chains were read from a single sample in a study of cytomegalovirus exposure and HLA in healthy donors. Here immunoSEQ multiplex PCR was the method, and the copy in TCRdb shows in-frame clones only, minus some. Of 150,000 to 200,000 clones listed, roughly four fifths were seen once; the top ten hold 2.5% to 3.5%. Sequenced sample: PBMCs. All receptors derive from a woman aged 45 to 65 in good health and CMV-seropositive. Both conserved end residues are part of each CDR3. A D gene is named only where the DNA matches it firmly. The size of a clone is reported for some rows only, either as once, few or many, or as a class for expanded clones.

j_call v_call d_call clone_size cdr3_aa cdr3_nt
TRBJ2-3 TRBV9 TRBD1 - CASSDRKGMDRGTDTQYF TGTGCCAGCAGCGACCGCAAGGGGATGGACAGGGGTACAGATACGCAGTATTTT
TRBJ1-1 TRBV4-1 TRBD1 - CASSQNPQGLNTEAFF TGCGCCAGCAGCCAAAATCCACAGGGGTTGAACACTGAAGCTTTCTTT
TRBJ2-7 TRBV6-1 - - CASSWSHSYEQYF TGTGCCAGCAGTTGGAGTCACTCCTACGAGCAGTACTTC
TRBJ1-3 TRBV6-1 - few CASSVPDSVSGNTIYF TGTGCCAGCAGTGTCCCGGACAGTGTCTCTGGAAACACCATATATTTT
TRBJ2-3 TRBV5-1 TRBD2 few CASSSVSGVSTDTQYF TGCGCCAGCAGCTCAGTTAGCGGGGTTAGCACAGATACGCAGTATTTT
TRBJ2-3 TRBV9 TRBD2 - CASSAGLAGGSDTQYF TGTGCCAGCAGCGCGGGACTAGCGGGGGGATCAGATACGCAGTATTTT
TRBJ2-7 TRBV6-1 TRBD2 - CASQGGEQYF TGTGCCAGCCAGGGAGGGGAGCAGTACTTC
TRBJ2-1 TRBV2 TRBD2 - CASTPGGGYNEQFF TGTGCCAGCACCCCCGGGGGGGGGTACAATGAGCAGTTCTTC
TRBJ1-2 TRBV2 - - CASSEGRADGYTF TGTGCCAGCAGTGAGGGCAGGGCGGATGGCTACACCTTC
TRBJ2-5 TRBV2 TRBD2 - CASSRTSNRETQYF TGTGCCAGCAGCCGGACTAGTAATAGGGAGACCCAGTACTTC
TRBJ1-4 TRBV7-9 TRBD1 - CASSLGTGENEKLFF TGTGCCAGCAGCTTAGGGACAGGGGAAAACGAAAAACTGTTTTTT
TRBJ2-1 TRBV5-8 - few CASSLGITSNEQFF TGTGCCAGCAGCTTGGGTATAACAAGCAATGAGCAGTTCTTC
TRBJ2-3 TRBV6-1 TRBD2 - CASKGLAGGTDTQYF TGTGCCAGCAAAGGACTAGCGGGGGGCACAGATACGCAGTATTTT
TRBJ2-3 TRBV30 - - CACICGASTDTQYF TGTGCTTGCATATGCGGGGCAAGCACAGATACGCAGTATTTT
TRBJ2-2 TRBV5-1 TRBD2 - CASSLGLAGATGELFF TGCGCCAGCAGCTTGGGACTAGCGGGGGCCACCGGGGAGCTGTTTTTT
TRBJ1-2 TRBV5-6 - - CASSLYRTGYGYTF TGTGCCAGCAGCTTGTATAGGACGGGGTATGGCTACACCTTC
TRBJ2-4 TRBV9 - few CASSVGNAGNIQYF TGTGCCAGCAGCGTAGGAAATGCAGGGAACATTCAGTACTTC
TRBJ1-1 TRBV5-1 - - CASSLFDGGQEAFF TGCGCCAGCAGCTTGTTTGACGGCGGCCAGGAAGCTTTCTTT
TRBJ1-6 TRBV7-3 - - CASSPQGHNSPLHF TGTGCCAGCAGTCCACAGGGACATAATTCACCCCTCCACTTT
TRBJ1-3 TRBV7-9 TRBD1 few CASSLDRATGNTIYF TGTGCCAGCAGCCTCGACAGGGCTACTGGAAACACCATATATTTT
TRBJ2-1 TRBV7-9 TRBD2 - CASSRNQWTSGGRNEQFF TGTGCCAGCAGCCGAAACCAATGGACTAGCGGGGGGCGCAATGAGCAGTTCTTC
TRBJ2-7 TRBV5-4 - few CASAEGRGPYEQYF TGTGCCAGCGCCGAGGGCAGGGGACCCTACGAGCAGTACTTC
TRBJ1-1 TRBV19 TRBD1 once CASSGQGDTEAFF TGTGCCAGCTCGGGACAGGGGGACACTGAAGCTTTCTTT
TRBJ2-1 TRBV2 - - CASSVRENEQFF TGTGCCAGCAGTGTTCGTGAGAATGAGCAGTTCTTC
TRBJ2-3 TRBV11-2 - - CASSSGSGSTDTQYF TGTGCCAGCAGCTCGGGAAGCGGGTCCACAGATACGCAGTATTTT
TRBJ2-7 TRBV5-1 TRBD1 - CASSLLPGSGTGGFSEQYF TGCGCCAGCAGCTTGCTACCGGGTTCGGGGACAGGAGGGTTCAGCGAGCAGTACTTC
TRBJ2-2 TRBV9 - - CASSARTRGGELFF TGTGCCAGCAGCGCCCGTACGCGGGGCGGGGAGCTGTTTTTT
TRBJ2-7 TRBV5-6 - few CASSFAGSSYEQYF TGTGCCAGCAGCTTTGCTGGCAGCTCCTACGAGCAGTACTTC
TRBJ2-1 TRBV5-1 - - CASSPGQNLRHEQFF TGCGCCAGCAGCCCAGGACAGAACCTGAGGCATGAGCAGTTCTTC
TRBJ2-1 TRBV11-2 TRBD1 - CASSPDGQGSNEQFF TGTGCCAGCAGCCCAGACGGACAGGGGTCAAATGAGCAGTTCTTC
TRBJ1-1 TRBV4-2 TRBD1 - CASSQYRGTEAFF TGTGCCAGCAGCCAGTACAGGGGTACTGAAGCTTTCTTT
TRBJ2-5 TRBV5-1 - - CASSRRGGVQETQYF TGCGCCAGCTCCCGAAGGGGAGGTGTACAAGAGACCCAGTACTTC
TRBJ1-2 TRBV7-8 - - CASSQNRDGYTF TGTGCCAGCAGCCAGAACAGGGATGGCTACACCTTC
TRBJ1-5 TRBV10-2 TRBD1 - CASRGQENQPQHF TGCGCCAGCAGAGGACAGGAGAATCAGCCCCAGCATTTT
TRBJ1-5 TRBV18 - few CASSPQRGDNQPQHF TGTGCCAGCTCACCACAACGGGGGGACAATCAGCCCCAGCATTTT
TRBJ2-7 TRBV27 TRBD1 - CASSVRQGTYEQYF TGTGCCAGCAGTGTACGACAGGGGACGTACGAGCAGTACTTC
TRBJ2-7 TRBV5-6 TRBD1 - CASSLGDSSYEQYF TGTGCCAGCAGCTTAGGGGACAGCTCCTACGAGCAGTACTTC
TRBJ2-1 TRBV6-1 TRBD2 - CASSEASGLAGGNEQFF TGTGCCAGCAGTGAGGCCTCGGGGCTAGCCGGGGGGAATGAGCAGTTCTTC
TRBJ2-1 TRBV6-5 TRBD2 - CASSYSGGLARNEQFF TGTGCCAGCAGTTACTCGGGGGGACTAGCGAGGAATGAGCAGTTCTTC
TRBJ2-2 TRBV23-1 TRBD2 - CASSGGAQGNTGELFF TGCGCCAGTTCCGGGGGGGCGCAGGGGAACACCGGGGAGCTGTTTTTT
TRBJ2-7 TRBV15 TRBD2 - CATSPTSGGNYEQYF TGTGCCACCAGCCCGACTAGCGGGGGGAACTACGAGCAGTACTTC
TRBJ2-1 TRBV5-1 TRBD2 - CASSVAGLSYNEQFF TGCGCCAGCAGTGTAGCGGGGCTCTCCTACAATGAGCAGTTCTTC
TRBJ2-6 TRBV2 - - CVTSWTEGSGANVLTF TGTGTCACCTCTTGGACAGAGGGCTCTGGGGCCAACGTCCTGACTTTC